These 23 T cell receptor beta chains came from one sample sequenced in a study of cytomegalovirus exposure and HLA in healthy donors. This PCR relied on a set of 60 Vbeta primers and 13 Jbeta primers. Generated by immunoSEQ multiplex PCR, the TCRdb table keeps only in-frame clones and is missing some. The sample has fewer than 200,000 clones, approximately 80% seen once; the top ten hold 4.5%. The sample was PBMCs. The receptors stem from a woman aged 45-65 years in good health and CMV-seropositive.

CDR3 region: CASSEGSSGAYEQYF. DNA of the CDR3: TGTGCCAGCAGCGAGGGGTCTAGCGGGGCCTACGAGCAGTACTTC. The chain combines TRBV5-4 with TRBJ2-7; 9 bases map to TRBD2. V was pared by 4 bases and J by 2 bases, with 7 bases of the junction left unmatched. CDR3 length equals 15 residues. Germline V gene data show CDR1 as SGHNT and CDR2 as YYREEE (reference sequence).

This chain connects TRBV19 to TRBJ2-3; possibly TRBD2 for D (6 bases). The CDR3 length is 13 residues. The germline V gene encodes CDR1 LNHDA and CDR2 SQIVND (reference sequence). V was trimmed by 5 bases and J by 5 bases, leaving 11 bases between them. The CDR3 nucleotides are TGTGCCAGTAGTCAGGACGGGGGAGATACGCAGTATTTT. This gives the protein CASSQDGGDTQYF. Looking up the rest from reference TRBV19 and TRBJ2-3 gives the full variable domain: DGGITQSPKYLFRKEGQNVTLSCEQNLNHDAMYWYRQDPGQGLRLIYYSQIVNDFQKGDIAEGYSVSREKKESFPLTVTSAQKNPTAFYLCASSQDGGDTQYFGPGTRLTVL.

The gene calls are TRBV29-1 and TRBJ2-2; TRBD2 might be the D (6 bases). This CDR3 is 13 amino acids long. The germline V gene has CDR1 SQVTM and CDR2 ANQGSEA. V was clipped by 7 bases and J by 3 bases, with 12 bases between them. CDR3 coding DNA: TGCAGCGGGGGGGAGCAGTACACCGGGGAGCTGTTTTTT. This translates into CSGGEQYTGELFF.

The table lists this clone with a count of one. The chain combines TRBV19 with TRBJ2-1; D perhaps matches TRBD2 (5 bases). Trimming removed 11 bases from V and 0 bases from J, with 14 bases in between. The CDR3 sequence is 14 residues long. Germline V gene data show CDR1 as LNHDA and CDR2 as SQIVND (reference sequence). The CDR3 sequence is CAAARGYSYNEQFF. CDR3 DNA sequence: TGTGCCGCAGCACGGGGTTACTCCTACAATGAGCAGTTCTTC. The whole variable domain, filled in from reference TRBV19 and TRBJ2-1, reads DGGITQSPKYLFRKEGQNVTLSCEQNLNHDAMYWYRQDPGQGLRLIYYSQIVNDFQKGDIAEGYSVSREKKESFPLTVTSAQKNPTAFYLCAAARGYSYNEQFFGPGTRLTVL.

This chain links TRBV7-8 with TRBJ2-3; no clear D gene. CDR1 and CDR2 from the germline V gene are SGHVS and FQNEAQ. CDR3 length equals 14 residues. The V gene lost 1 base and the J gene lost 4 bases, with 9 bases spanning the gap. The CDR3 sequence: CASSLEPVADTQYF. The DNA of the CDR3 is TGTGCCAGCAGCTTAGAGCCGGTCGCAGATACGCAGTATTTT. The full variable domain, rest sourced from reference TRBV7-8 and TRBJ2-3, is GAGVSQSPRYKVAKRGQDVALRCDPISGHVSLFWYQQALGQGPEFLTYFQNEAQLDKSGLPSDRFFAERPEGSVSTLKIQRTQQEDSAVYLCASSLEPVADTQYFGPGTRLTVL.

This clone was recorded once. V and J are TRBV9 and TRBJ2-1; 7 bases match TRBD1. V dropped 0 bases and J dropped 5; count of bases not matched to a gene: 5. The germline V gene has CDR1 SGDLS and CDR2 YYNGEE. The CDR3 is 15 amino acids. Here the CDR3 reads CASSVATGADNEQFF. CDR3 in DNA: TGTGCCAGCAGCGTAGCTACAGGGGCGGACAATGAGCAGTTCTTC.

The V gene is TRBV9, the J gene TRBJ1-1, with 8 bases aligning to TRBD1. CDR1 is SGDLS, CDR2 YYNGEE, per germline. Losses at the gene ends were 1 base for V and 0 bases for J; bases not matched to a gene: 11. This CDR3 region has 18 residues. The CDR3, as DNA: TGTGCCAGCAGCGTATCTCCACGGACAGGGCTAATGAACACTGAAGCTTTCTTT. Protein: CASSVSPRTGLMNTEAFF.

The CDR3, as DNA: TGTGCCAGCAGTTTATCAGCAGGGTTCCACGGGGAGCTGTTTTTT. Encoded protein: CASSLSAGFHGELFF. The chain combines TRBV27 with TRBJ2-2; tentatively, D is TRBD1 (5 bases). This CDR3 contains 15 residues. Germline V CDR1 and CDR2: MNHEY, SMNVEV (reference sequence). The ends were cut back, 0 bases at V and 7 bases at J, with 12 bases in the middle.

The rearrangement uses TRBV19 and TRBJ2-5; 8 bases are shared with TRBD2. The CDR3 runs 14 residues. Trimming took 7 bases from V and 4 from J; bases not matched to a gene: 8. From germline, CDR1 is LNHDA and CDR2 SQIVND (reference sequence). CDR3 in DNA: TGTGCCAGTACCCCCGGGGGGGGAGTAGAGACCCAGTACTTC. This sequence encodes CASTPGGGVETQYF.

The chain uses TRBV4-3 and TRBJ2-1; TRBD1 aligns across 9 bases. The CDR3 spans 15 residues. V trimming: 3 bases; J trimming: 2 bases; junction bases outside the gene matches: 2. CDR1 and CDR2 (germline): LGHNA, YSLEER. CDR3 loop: CASSHDRGTYNEQFF. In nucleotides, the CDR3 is TGCGCCAGCAGCCACGACAGGGGGACCTACAATGAGCAGTTCTTC.

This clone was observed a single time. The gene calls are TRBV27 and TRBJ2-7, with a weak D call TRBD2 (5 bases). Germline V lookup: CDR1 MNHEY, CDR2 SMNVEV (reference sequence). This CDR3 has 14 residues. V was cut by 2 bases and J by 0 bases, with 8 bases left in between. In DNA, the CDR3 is TGTGCCAGCAGTTTACTGGGAGACTCCTACGAGCAGTACTTC. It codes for CASSLLGDSYEQYF.

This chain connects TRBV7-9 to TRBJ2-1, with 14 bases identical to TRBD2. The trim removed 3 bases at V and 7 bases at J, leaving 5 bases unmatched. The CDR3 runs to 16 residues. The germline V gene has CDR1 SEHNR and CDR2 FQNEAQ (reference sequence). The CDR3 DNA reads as TGTGCCAGCAGCTTCAAGGGACTAGCGGGAGCTAATGAGCAGTTCTTC. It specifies CASSFKGLAGANEQFF.

CDR3 nucleotide sequence: TGTGCCAGCAAAGGGGGCTTGGGTACCGGGGAGCTGTTTTTT. This gives the protein CASKGGLGTGELFF. The V call is TRBV6-5, the J call TRBJ2-2; the match to TRBD1 covers 7 bases. In germline, CDR1 is MNHEY, CDR2 SVGAGI. The CDR3 spans 14 residues. After removal of 7 bases from V and 5 bases from J, the junction contained 7 bases not matched to a gene.

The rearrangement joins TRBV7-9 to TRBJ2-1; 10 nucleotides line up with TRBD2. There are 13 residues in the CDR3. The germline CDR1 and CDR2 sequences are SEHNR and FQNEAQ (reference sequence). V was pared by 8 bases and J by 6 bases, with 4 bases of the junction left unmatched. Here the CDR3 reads CASGLAGANEQFF. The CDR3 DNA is TGTGCCAGCGGGCTAGCGGGAGCCAATGAGCAGTTCTTC.

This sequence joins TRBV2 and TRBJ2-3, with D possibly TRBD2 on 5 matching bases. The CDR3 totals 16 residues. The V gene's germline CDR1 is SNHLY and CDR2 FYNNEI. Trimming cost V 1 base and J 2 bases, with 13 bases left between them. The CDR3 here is CASSEGRTPPTDTQYF. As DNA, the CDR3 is TGTGCCAGCAGTGAAGGACGGACTCCTCCCACAGATACGCAGTATTTT. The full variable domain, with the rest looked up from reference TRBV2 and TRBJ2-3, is EPEVTQTPSHQVTQMGQEVILRCVPISNHLYFYWYRQILGQKVEFLVSFYNNEISEKSEIFDDQFSVERPDGSNFTLKIRSTKLEDSAMYFCASSEGRTPPTDTQYFGPGTRLTVL.

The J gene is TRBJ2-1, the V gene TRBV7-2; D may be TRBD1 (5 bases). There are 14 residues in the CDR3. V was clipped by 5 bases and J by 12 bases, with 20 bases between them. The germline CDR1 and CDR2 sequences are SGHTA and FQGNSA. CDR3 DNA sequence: TGTGCCAGCAGCCTCGGAAGGGGTAGCTCTGTGCAGTTCTTC. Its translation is CASSLGRGSSVQFF.

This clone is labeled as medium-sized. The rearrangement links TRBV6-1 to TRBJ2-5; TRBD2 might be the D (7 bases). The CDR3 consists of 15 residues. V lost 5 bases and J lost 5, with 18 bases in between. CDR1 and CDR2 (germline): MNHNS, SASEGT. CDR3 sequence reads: CASSPQMGGPETQYF. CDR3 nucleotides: TGTGCCAGCAGTCCACAGATGGGGGGGCCGGAGACCCAGTACTTC.

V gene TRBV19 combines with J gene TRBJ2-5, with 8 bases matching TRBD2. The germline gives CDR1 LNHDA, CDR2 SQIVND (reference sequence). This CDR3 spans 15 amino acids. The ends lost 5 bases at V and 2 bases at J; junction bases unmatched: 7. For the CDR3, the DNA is TGTGCCAGTAGTGTACTAGCGGCGGGGCAAGAGACCCAGTACTTC. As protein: CASSVLAAGQETQYF.

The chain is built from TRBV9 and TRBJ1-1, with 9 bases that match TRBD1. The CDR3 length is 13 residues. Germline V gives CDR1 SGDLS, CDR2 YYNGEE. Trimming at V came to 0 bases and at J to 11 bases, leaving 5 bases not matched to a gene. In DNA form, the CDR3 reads TGTGCCAGCAGCGTAGGGGCTACAGGGGGCGCTTTCTTT. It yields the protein CASSVGATGGAFF.

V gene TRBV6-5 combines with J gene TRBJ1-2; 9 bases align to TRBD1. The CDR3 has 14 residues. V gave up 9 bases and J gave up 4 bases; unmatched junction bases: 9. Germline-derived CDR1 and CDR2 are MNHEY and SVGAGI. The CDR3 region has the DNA TGTGCCAGTCTGAAACAGGGGGCGTTCTATGGCTACACCTTC. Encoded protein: CASLKQGAFYGYTF.

CDR3 sequence (DNA): TGTGCCAGCAGTTATCTGGGACTAGCGGGAGGCTGGAAGCAGTACTTC. It yields the protein CASSYLGLAGGWKQYF. This rearrangement joins TRBV6-5 to TRBJ2-7; TRBD2 agrees at 15 bases. Trimming cost V 3 bases and J 8 bases; bases outside gene matches: 8. Germline assignment: CDR1 MNHEY and CDR2 SVGAGI. The CDR3 totals 16 residues.

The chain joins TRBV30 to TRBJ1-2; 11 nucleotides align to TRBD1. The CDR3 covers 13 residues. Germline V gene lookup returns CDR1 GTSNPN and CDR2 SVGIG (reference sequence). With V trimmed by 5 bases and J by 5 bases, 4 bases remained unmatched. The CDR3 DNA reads TGTGCCTGGGGACAGGGGGCGCCATATGGCTACACCTTC. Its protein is CAWGQGAPYGYTF.

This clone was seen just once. CDR3 protein: CASRRGSYEQYF. CDR3 nucleotides: TGTGCCAGCAGGCGGGGCTCCTACGAGCAGTACTTC. The chain recombines TRBV27 with TRBJ2-7; TRBD2 is a possible D gene (6 bases). CDR1 and CDR2 from the germline V gene are MNHEY and SMNVEV (reference sequence). V was shortened by 6 bases and J by 0 bases, with 6 bases between the two germline ends. CDR3 length equals 12 residues.